This T cell receptor (beta chain) was sequenced during a study of cytomegalovirus exposure and HLA in healthy donors. Primers for the PCR totalled 60 Vbeta and 13 Jbeta. Libraries were prepared by immunoSEQ multiplex PCR; TCRdb keeps only in-frame clonotypes and omits some of them. The sample has approximately 100,000 clones; roughly 71% are singletons. This receptor was taken from a man aged 40-55 years in good health and CMV-seropositive. The sequenced material came from PBMCs.

CDR3 coding DNA: TGTGCCAGCAGTTTATATAGGACTAGCGGGAATGAGCAGTTCTTC. It translates to CASSLYRTSGNEQFF. The gene calls are TRBV27 and TRBJ2-1; 11 nucleotides align to TRBD2. The CDR3 is 15 amino acids. The ends lost 1 base at V and 7 bases at J; junction bases unmatched: 3. Germline V gene sequence: CDR1 MNHEY, CDR2 SMNVEV (reference sequence).